The clone carrying this T cell receptor beta chain was observed many times. No antigen is known for it. Aged about 6 to 95, donors were systemically healthy Caucasians from Russia. Per-sample PBMC isolation yielded at least 6 million cells. The sample originates from a study of blood T cells in healthy people across ages. Study-level background: Per two T cells, about one barcoded beta molecule was captured through template switching. Whole-study results and caveats: Unsorted PBMC input precluded a conclusive naive versus antigen-experienced comparison.

With a J-beta primer mix and a sample-barcoded 5' primer, a second PCR ran roughly 6 to 12 cycles. TCRdb used MiXCR to reprocess the 5' RACE reads, holding one entry per CDR3 protein. The top ten hold roughly 8% of the sample, which has about 1.7 million distinct CDR3 sequences, 28% seen once. The sequencing sample was made of blood. This clonotype originated in a woman aged 25-40 years in good health.

The CDR3 DNA sequence: TGTGCCACCAGCAGAGCTGCACCGGGCCTCGATTATAATTCACCCCTCCACTTT. Its translation: CATSRAAPGLDYNSPLHF. The rearrangement joins TRBV15 to TRBJ1-6; no firm D call. CDR1 and CDR2 (germline): LNHNV, YYDKDF (reference sequence). Trimming stripped 1 base from V and 4 bases from J, with 17 bases between. The CDR3 totals 18 residues.